Listed here is a single T cell receptor (beta chain). What it recognizes is unknown. Study-wide findings and caveats: Whole repertoires were not studied in the larger cohort, only one V-J beta rearrangement. In terms of TCR gene usage, tumor memory CD4+ T cells clustered together with blood and lymph node memory CD4+ cells, as well as with lymph node naive CD4+ cells. Tumor-infiltrating Treg TCR alpha and beta sequences overlapped most with tumor naive CD4+ T cells, then blood naive.

Tregs were sorted as CD4+CD25+CD127-/low cells. The V and J ends lost 7 bases and 9 bases, in that order; junction bases with no gene match: 21. The CDR3 sequence is 17 residues long. Constant-region reverse primers amplified full-length variable regions, followed by semi-nested Nested Universal Primer A PCR. TCRdb reprocessed the 5' RACE reads via MiXCR and lists one record per CDR3 protein. The sample contains around 30,000 distinct CDR3 sequences, 25% to 30% of which appear only once. The V gene is TRBV12-3 or TRBV12-4, the J gene TRBJ2-1, with TRBD2 identical over 7 bases. This clonotype was sampled from a female donor with breast cancer. The sequencing input was tumor-infiltrating Tregs sorted from the breast tumor. CDR3 bases: TGTGCCAGCATTCTCAACAACCCGACTAGCAGGAGAGGTGAGCAGTTCTTC. Translation gives CASILNNPTSRRGEQFF.